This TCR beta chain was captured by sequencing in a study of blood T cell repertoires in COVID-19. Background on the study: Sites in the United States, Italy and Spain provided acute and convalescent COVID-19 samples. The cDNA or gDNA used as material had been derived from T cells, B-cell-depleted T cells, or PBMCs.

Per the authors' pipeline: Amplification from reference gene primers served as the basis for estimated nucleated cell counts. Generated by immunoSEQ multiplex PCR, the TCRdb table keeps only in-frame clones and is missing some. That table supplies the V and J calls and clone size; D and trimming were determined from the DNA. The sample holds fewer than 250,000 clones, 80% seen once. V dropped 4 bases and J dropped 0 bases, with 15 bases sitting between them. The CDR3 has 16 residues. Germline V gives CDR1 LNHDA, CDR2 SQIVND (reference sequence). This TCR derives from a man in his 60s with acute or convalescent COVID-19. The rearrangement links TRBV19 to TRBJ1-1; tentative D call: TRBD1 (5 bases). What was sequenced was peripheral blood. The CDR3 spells CASSTDTESMNTEAFF. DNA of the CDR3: TGTGCCAGTAGTACGGACACGGAGAGTATGAACACTGAAGCTTTCTTT.